This T cell receptor beta chain was sequenced in a study of blood T cell repertoires in COVID-19. The ends were cut back, 3 bases at V and 2 bases at J, with 14 bases in the middle. Germline-derived CDR1 and CDR2 are SEHNR and FQNEAQ (reference sequence). This CDR3 spans 15 amino acids. Sequenced by immunoSEQ multiplex PCR; TCRdb stores in-frame clones only, minus some. The sample includes 60,000 to 80,000 clones, 70% to 90% of them seen just once. This chain joins TRBV7-9 and TRBJ2-7; D is ambiguous. This clonotype was obtained from a man aged 45-60 years with acute or convalescent COVID-19. The sequenced sample consisted of peripheral blood. The CDR3 region is CASSFPRVRTYEQYF. CDR3 in DNA: TGTGCCAGCAGCTTCCCCCGGGTCCGAACCTACGAGCAGTACTTC.